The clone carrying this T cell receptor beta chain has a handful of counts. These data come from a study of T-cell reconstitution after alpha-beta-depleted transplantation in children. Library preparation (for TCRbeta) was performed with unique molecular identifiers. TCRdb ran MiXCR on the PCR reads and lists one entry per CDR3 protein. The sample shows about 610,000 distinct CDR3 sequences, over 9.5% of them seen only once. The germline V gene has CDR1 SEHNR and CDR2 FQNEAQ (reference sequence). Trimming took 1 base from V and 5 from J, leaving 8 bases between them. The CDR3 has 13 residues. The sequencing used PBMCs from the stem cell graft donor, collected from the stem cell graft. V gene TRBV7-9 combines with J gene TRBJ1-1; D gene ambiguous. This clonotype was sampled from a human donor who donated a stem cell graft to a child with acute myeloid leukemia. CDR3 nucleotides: TGTGCCAGCAGCTTAGGAACCCTGACTGAAGCTTTCTTT. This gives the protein CASSLGTLTEAFF.